Listed below are T cell receptor beta chains from one sample, sequenced in a study of radiation and T cells in renal cell carcinoma. Sequencing was performed with immunoSEQ multiplex PCR; in TCRdb, only in-frame clones are kept and a portion is missing. The sample lists over 60,000 clones; roughly 72% were seen once. The starting material was blood, obtained from a patient whose treatment included radiotherapy and nephrectomy. The receptors were sampled from a man in his sixties with renal cell carcinoma. CDR3s include the opening cysteine and the closing phenylalanine or tryptophan. D genes are given only for firm matches. Clone sizes are given selectively: once, few, many, or a class where the clone is expanded.

>NA|TRBJ2-6|NA|TRBV29-1
CSVVWTSGANVLTF
TGCAGCGTTGTTTGGACTTCTGGGGCCAACGTCCTGACTTTC
>NA|TRBJ1-2|TRBD1|TRBV7-2
CASSKEGQGSYGYTF
TGTGCCAGCAGCAAAGAGGGACAGGGGTCATATGGCTACACCTTC
>NA|TRBJ1-1|NA|TRBV11-3
CASSLPPRVRAFF
TGTGCCAGCAGCTTACCTCCCAGGGTCAGGGCTTTCTTT
>few|TRBJ1-2|TRBD1|TRBV10-3
CAIRPTGDYGYTF
TGTGCCATCAGACCGACAGGGGACTATGGCTACACCTTC
>NA|TRBJ2-1|TRBD2|TRBV6-5
CASSRLAGDNEQFF
TGTGCCAGCAGTCGACTAGCGGGAGACAATGAGCAGTTCTTC
>NA|TRBJ2-5|TRBD1|TRBV5-1
CASSREQGRETQYF
TGCGCCAGCAGCAGGGAACAGGGGCGGGAGACCCAGTACTTC
>NA|TRBJ1-2|TRBD1|TRBV11-2
CASSFGTGYGYTF
TGTGCCAGCAGTTTTGGGACAGGATATGGCTACACCTTC
>NA|TRBJ1-1|NA|TRBV7-6
CASSLEGSLNTEAFF
TGTGCCAGCAGCTTAGAGGGAAGTCTGAACACTGAAGCTTTCTTT
>once|TRBJ2-5|NA|TRBV12-5
CASGLLGQGETQYF
TGTGCTAGTGGTTTGCTTGGGCAGGGGGAGACCCAGTACTTC
>few|TRBJ2-2|NA|TRBV11-3
CASSRGLSTGELFF
TGTGCCAGCAGCAGAGGGTTGAGCACCGGGGAGCTGTTTTTT
>few|TRBJ1-1|TRBD1|TRBV14
CASSLTGGSTEAFF
TGTGCCAGCAGCCTTACAGGGGGATCCACTGAAGCTTTCTTT
>NA|TRBJ1-5|TRBD1|TRBV30
CAWSITGGKQPQHF
TGTGCCTGGAGTATAACAGGGGGGAAGCAGCCCCAGCATTTT
>NA|TRBJ1-3|TRBD1|TRBV15
CATSRETGVGNTIYF
TGTGCCACCAGCAGAGAGACAGGGGTCGGAAACACCATATATTTT
>NA|TRBJ2-3|TRBD2|TRBV9
CASSVGLAGLGNTQYF
TGTGCCAGCAGCGTAGGGCTAGCGGGGCTGGGGAATACGCAGTATTTT
>NA|TRBJ1-2|TRBD1|TRBV9
CASSVDYARGGYTF
TGTGCCAGCAGCGTAGATTACGCCAGGGGGGGCTACACCTTC
>NA|TRBJ2-5|NA|TRBV7-2
CASSQPWAEQRYF
TGTGCCAGCAGCCAACCTTGGGCGGAGCAGAGGTACTTC
>NA|TRBJ2-5|NA|TRBV13
CASRMAAGASAETQYF
TGTGCCAGCAGGATGGCGGCGGGGGCTTCGGCAGAGACCCAGTACTTC
>NA|TRBJ1-2|TRBD1|TRBV25-1
CASSELGRGYGYTF
TGTGCCAGCAGTGAATTGGGCAGGGGGTATGGCTACACCTTC
>once|TRBJ2-7|NA|TRBV5-1
CASRVGVGSSYEQYF
TGCGCCAGCAGGGTCGGGGTTGGCAGCTCCTACGAGCAGTACTTC
>NA|TRBJ1-2|NA|TRBV28
CASSFNMGGGGYTF
TGTGCCAGCAGTTTCAATATGGGTGGGGGAGGCTACACCTTC
>NA|TRBJ1-1|NA|TRBV27
CASRKNTEAFF
TGTGCCAGCCGTAAAAACACTGAAGCTTTCTTT
>NA|TRBJ1-4|NA|TRBV6-5
CASSHEGVTPEKLFF
TGTGCCAGCAGTCACGAGGGGGTTACTCCTGAAAAACTGTTTTTT
>NA|TRBJ1-2|NA|TRBV16
CASSPRGDYGYTF
TGTGCCAGCAGCCCAAGGGGCGACTATGGCTACACCTTC
>NA|TRBJ2-7|NA|TRBV5-1
CASSLDGAGSTYEQYF
TGCGCCAGCAGCTTGGATGGGGCAGGCTCAACCTACGAGCAGTACTTC
>NA|TRBJ1-1|NA|TRBV5-1
CASSLEPPRTEAFF
TGCGCCAGCAGCTTGGAACCACCGCGGACTGAAGCTTTCTTT
>NA|TRBJ2-2|TRBD2|TRBV7-6
CASSLSSGEITGELFF
TGTGCCAGCAGCCTATCTAGCGGGGAGATCACCGGGGAGCTGTTTTTT
>NA|TRBJ1-1|NA|TRBV9
CASSVDGARGTEAFF
TGTGCCAGCAGCGTAGACGGGGCGCGAGGGACTGAAGCTTTCTTT
>NA|TRBJ2-2|NA|TRBV19
CASTSGRGLGELFF
TGTGCCAGTACCTCGGGGCGAGGCCTCGGGGAGCTGTTTTTT
>NA|TRBJ1-5|NA|TRBV7-9
CASSLAGEGQPQHF
TGTGCCAGCAGCTTAGCAGGGGAGGGTCAGCCCCAGCATTTT
>few|TRBJ1-2|NA|TRBV4-3
CASSQGEGGYTF
TGCGCCAGCAGCCAAGGTGAAGGCGGCTACACCTTC
>NA|TRBJ1-3|NA|TRBV10-3
CAISEYSNSGNTIYF
TGTGCCATCAGTGAGTACAGCAACTCTGGAAACACCATATATTTT
>few|TRBJ2-1|NA|TRBV5-6
CASSLGEFNEQFF
TGTGCCAGCAGCTTGGGGGAGTTCAATGAGCAGTTCTTC
>NA|TRBJ1-4|NA|TRBV15
CATSWARTTNEKLFF
TGTGCCACCAGCTGGGCAAGGACAACTAATGAAAAACTGTTTTTT
>NA|TRBJ2-7|NA|TRBV6-6
CASVPSPLVYEQYF
TGTGCCAGCGTACCTTCCCCCCTCGTCTACGAGCAGTACTTC
>NA|TRBJ2-7|NA|TRBV18
CASSPTPPPISYEQYF
TGTGCCAGCTCACCAACACCCCCCCCCATCTCCTACGAGCAGTACTTC
>few|TRBJ2-3|NA|TRBV30
CAWSGGSTDTQYF
TGTGCCTGGAGTGGGGGCAGCACAGATACGCAGTATTTT
>NA|TRBJ1-4|NA|TRBV5-4
CASSGGGAANEKLFF
TGTGCCAGCAGCGGCGGAGGCGCGGCTAATGAAAAACTGTTTTTT
>NA|TRBJ1-6|NA|TRBV30
CAWSEGTRDSPLHF
TGTGCCTGGAGTGAGGGGACTCGGGATTCACCCCTCCACTTT
>NA|TRBJ2-5|NA|TRBV19
CASKKSTGVQETQYF
TGTGCCAGTAAAAAAAGTACGGGGGTTCAAGAGACCCAGTACTTC
>NA|TRBJ1-5|NA|TRBV7-9
CTSSLALESQPQHF
TGTACCAGCAGCTTAGCGCTGGAGAGTCAGCCCCAGCATTTT
>once|TRBJ2-1|NA|TRBV27
CASSYPGLAYNEQFF
TGTGCCAGCAGTTACCCGGGCCTAGCTTACAATGAGCAGTTCTTC
>NA|TRBJ1-1|TRBD1|TRBV16
CASSQSTGYTEAFF
TGTGCCAGCAGCCAATCGACAGGGTACACTGAAGCTTTCTTT
>NA|TRBJ1-1|NA|TRBV7-9
CASSLPSQPPEAFF
TGTGCCAGCAGCTTACCGTCACAACCGCCTGAAGCTTTCTTT
>NA|TRBJ2-3|TRBD2|TRBV7-3
CASSPRVAGDPDTQYF
TGTGCCAGCAGCCCCCGGGTAGCGGGAGACCCAGATACGCAGTATTTT
>NA|TRBJ1-2|TRBD1|TRBV5-1
CASSLSGQADYGYTF
TGCGCCAGCAGCCTTTCAGGACAGGCTGACTATGGCTACACCTTC
>NA|TRBJ2-5|TRBD2|TRBV7-9
CASRPSTGLAGGGGETQYF
TGTGCCAGCAGACCATCGACGGGACTAGCGGGAGGCGGGGGGGAGACCCAGTACTTC
>few|TRBJ2-4|NA|TRBV7-2
CASSLFGPENIQYF
TGTGCCAGCAGCTTATTCGGGCCAGAAAACATTCAGTACTTC
>NA|TRBJ1-5|NA|TRBV10-3
CAISVQGNQPQHF
TGTGCCATCAGTGTGCAGGGGAACCAGCCCCAGCATTTT
>NA|TRBJ2-7|NA|TRBV30
CAWSEGYGSYEQYF
TGTGCCTGGAGTGAGGGGTACGGCTCCTACGAGCAGTACTTC
>NA|TRBJ2-1|TRBD2|TRBV11-2
CASSLEGLANEQFF
TGTGCCAGCAGCTTAGAAGGACTAGCAAACGAGCAGTTCTTC
>NA|TRBJ1-2|NA|TRBV29-1
CSVPGGARGYTF
TGCAGCGTCCCTGGGGGGGCGAGGGGCTACACCTTC
>few|TRBJ1-1|NA|TRBV2
CASAPGQIMNTEAFF
TGTGCCAGCGCCCCAGGCCAAATTATGAACACTGAAGCTTTCTTT
>few|TRBJ1-1|NA|TRBV10-3
CAITLDLNTEAFF
TGTGCCATCACCCTGGACTTGAACACTGAAGCTTTCTTT